The 6 T cell receptor beta chains listed next were all sequenced from one sample in a study of tumor-infiltrating lymphocytes in primary liver carcinoma. DNA and RNA were both co-extracted from approximately 22-30 mg of bulk tissue that had not been sorted. A primer matching the constant region was used to make TCR beta cDNA from approximately 0.45 ug of total RNA. Modified slightly, ARM-PCR produced TCR beta libraries over three nested multiplex PCR rounds. Use of TRBV1-TRBV30 forward primers with a C-beta reverse primer characterized the first two PCR rounds, which lasted nine to eleven cycles each. TCRdb called the multiplex PCR reads again in MiXCR, with one record for every CDR3 protein. Of approximately 110,000 distinct CDR3 sequences in the sample, 60% to 70% were seen once. The sequenced sample consisted of liver tumor tissue from sampling region 1. Noted subset: tumor region T1, superior pole. The receptor set was obtained from a woman aged 55-75 years with primary liver carcinoma and hepatitis B virus infection.

Comment on this clonotype: The junction does not match germline at one end; this may be a read error. The chain links TRBV11-2 to TRBJ2-1; the match to TRBD2 covers 8 bases. CDR1 SGHAT and CDR2 FQNNGV come from the germline V gene. This CDR3 comprises 15 residues. The CDR3 region is CASSLESGSASEQFF. CDR3 in DNA: TGTGCCAGTAGCTTAGAGAGCGGGAGTGCAAGTGAGCAGTTCTTC.

This clonotype was counted a few times. The genes are TRBV28 and TRBJ2-2; D gene ambiguous. Per the germline V gene, CDR1 is MDHEN and CDR2 is SYDVKM. The CDR3 is 11 residues long. V lost 2 bases and J 11 bases, leaving 6 bases between the germline ends. CDR3: CASSLDLELFF. The DNA for the CDR3 is TGTGCCAGCAGTTTAGATTTAGAGCTGTTTTTT.

Worth noting for this clonotype: This sequence may be a read error, since a much larger clone differs from it by one base. V gene TRBV10-1 combines with J gene TRBJ2-7; possibly TRBD1 or TRBD2 for D (6 bases each). CDR3 length equals 16 residues. The V gene's germline CDR1 is WNHNN and CDR2 SYGVQD (reference sequence). The CDR3 DNA reads as TGCGCCAGCAGTGAGGCTCAGCTGGCAGGGGCTAGCGAGCCGTACTTC. Its protein is CASSEAQLAGASEPYF.

In regard to this clonotype: The conserved phenylalanine or tryptophan is not found at the CDR3 terminus, so this likely reflects a read error. The chain carries TRBV28 and TRBJ2-5; D not resolved. The CDR3 spans 13 residues. Germline CDR1 MDHEN, CDR2 SYDVKM. Trimming stripped 11 bases from V and 0 bases from J, with 13 bases between. CDR3: CAHIPRNQETQYI. The CDR3, as DNA: TGTGCCCACATCCCACGGAACCAAGAGACCCAGTACATC.

Turning to this clonotype: Being one base from a much bigger clone, this may be a read error. This chain connects TRBV29-1 to TRBJ1-5; possibly TRBD1 for D (5 bases). The germline CDR1 and CDR2 sequences are SQVTM and ANQGSEA. The CDR3 loop spans 13 amino acids. V shed 4 bases and J shed 5 bases, with 12 bases lying between them. This CDR3 is CSVGLGEDQPQHF. Here the CDR3 DNA reads TGCAGCGTTGGCCTGGGGGAGGATCAGCCCCAGCATTTT.

Concerning this clonotype itself: The junction shows a germline mismatch at one end, possibly a read error. The chain couples TRBV25-1 to TRBJ2-1; D may be TRBD1 or TRBD2 (5 bases each). Germline V gene lookup returns CDR1 MGHDK and CDR2 SYGVNS. This CDR3 region has 15 residues. The CDR3: CASRGQEVGYNERFF. Written as DNA, the CDR3 is TGTGCCAGCAGGGGGCAGGAGGTTGGTTACAATGAGCGGTTCTTC.